The sequence of this T cell receptor beta chain was determined in a study of radiotherapy plus CTLA-4 blockade in lung cancer. Study details: There were objective responses in roughly 18% of patients, and over 25% had disease control.

The junction had 9 bases not matched to a gene; V was cut back by 8 bases and J by 4 bases. The CDR3 loop spans 14 amino acids. The germline V gene has CDR1 SNHLY and CDR2 FYNNEI. The table came from immunoSEQ multiplex PCR; TCRdb's copy has only in-frame clones and leaves some out. The repertoire holds 81,000 or so clones, with roughly four fifths as singletons. Overall study findings and caveats: Best predicting response, reportedly, were early blood T cell clone dynamics, with interferon-beta.

Worth noting for this clone: Its antigen is still unknown.

The source was peripheral blood, collected from a patient treated with radiotherapy plus ipilimumab. The chain links TRBV2 to TRBJ2-7; 9 nucleotides match TRBD1. This receptor was taken from a human donor with non-small cell lung cancer that progressed on radiotherapy plus ipilimumab. This CDR3 reads CASFGQGTLYEQYF. The CDR3 DNA reads TGTGCCAGCTTCGGACAGGGGACTTTATACGAGCAGTACTTC.